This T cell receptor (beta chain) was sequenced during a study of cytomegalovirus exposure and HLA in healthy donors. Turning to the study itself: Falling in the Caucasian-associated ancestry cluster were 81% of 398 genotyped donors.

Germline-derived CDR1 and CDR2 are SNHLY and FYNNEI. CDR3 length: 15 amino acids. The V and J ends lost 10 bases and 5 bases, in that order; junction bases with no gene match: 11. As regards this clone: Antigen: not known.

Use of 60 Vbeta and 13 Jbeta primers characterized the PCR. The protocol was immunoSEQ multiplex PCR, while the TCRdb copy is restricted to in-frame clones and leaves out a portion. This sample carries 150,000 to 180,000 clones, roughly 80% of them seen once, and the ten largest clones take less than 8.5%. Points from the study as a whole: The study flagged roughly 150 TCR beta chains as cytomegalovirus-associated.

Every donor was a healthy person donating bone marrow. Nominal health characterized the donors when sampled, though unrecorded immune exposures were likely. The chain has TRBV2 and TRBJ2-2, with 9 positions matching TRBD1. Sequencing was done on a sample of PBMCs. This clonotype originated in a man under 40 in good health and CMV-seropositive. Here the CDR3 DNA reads TGTGCCACCGCTAACGGACAGGGGAAAACCGGGGAGCTGTTTTTT. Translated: CATANGQGKTGELFF. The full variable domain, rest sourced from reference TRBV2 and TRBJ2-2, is EPEVTQTPSHQVTQMGQEVILRCVPISNHLYFYWYRQILGQKVEFLVSFYNNEISEKSEIFDDQFSVERPDGSNFTLKIRSTKLEDSAMYFCATANGQGKTGELFFGEGSRLTVL.